Listed here is a single T cell receptor (beta chain). The data were taken from a study of blood T cell repertoires in COVID-19. The CDR3 covers 14 residues. Trimming shortened V by 7 bases and J by 8 bases, and 20 bases separated the two germline ends. Germline loops: CDR1 MDHEN, CDR2 SYDVKM. Enrolment of Seattle patients took place during active infection, and they were followed longitudinally. In the original processing: Reference gene primer amplification yielded estimated nucleated cell counts. Profiling relied on immunoSEQ multiplex PCR, and the TCRdb table lists in-frame clones only, not all of them. The V and J calls and clone size come from that table; D and trimming were worked out from the DNA. The data show roughly 250,000 clones, 75% to 95% seen once.

The TCR comes from a young adult with COVID-19, enrolled during active disease. This rearrangement joins TRBV28 to TRBJ1-1, with D possibly TRBD1 on 6 matching bases. Source material: peripheral blood. The CDR3 region has the DNA TGTGCCAGCAATATACAAGCGGGGGGGCTAGAAGCTTTCTTT. Protein: CASNIQAGGLEAFF.